This T cell receptor (beta chain) derives from a study of blood T cell repertoires in COVID-19. Study-wide context: The United States, Italy and Spain supplied acute and convalescent COVID-19 samples.

Enrollment of patients from Seattle took place during active infection, with longitudinal follow-up. There are 16 residues in the CDR3. Germline V lookup: CDR1 LNHDA, CDR2 SQIVND (reference sequence). The V gene end was trimmed by 7 bases and the J gene end by 7 bases; junction bases not matched to a gene: 17. Methods used by the authors: Estimates of nucleated cell counts were drawn from the amplification of reference gene primers. TCRdb's copy holds only in-frame clones and misses some; the assay was immunoSEQ multiplex PCR. V and J calls plus clone size are reproduced from that table; the DNA served to infer D and trimming. The table shows 440,000 or so clones, with around nine tenths occurring only once.

The V gene is TRBV19, the J gene TRBJ1-2, with 8 nucleotides matching TRBD1. The sequence derives from a woman in her 40s with COVID-19, enrolled during active disease. Sequencing was done on a sample of peripheral blood. Written as DNA, the CDR3 is TGTGCCAGTACCACATCACCAGGGGGCAGGGCCGGTGGCTACACCTTC. This gives the protein CASTTSPGGRAGGYTF.